This T cell receptor beta chain comes out of a study of blood T cells in healthy people across ages. Using a J-beta primer mix together with a sample-barcoded 5' primer, a second PCR was run for roughly 6 to 11 cycles. From the 5' RACE reads, TCRdb called clonotypes with MiXCR, one entry per CDR3 protein. This table has approximately 1.5 million distinct CDR3 sequences, roughly 32% appearing once. This clonotype was counted at least ten times. Germline V gene lookup returns CDR1 SGHRS and CDR2 YFSETQ. This CDR3 is 16 amino acids long. Trimming took off 7 bases at V and 0 bases at J, with 14 bases between the two ends.

This clonotype originated in a woman under 40 in good health. The chain links TRBV5-1 to TRBJ2-6; no reliable D call. The sample consisted of blood. The CDR3 reads CASSTGPRSGANVLTF. The CDR3 DNA sequence: TGCGCCAGCTCCACCGGGCCCCGCTCTGGGGCCAACGTCCTGACTTTC.